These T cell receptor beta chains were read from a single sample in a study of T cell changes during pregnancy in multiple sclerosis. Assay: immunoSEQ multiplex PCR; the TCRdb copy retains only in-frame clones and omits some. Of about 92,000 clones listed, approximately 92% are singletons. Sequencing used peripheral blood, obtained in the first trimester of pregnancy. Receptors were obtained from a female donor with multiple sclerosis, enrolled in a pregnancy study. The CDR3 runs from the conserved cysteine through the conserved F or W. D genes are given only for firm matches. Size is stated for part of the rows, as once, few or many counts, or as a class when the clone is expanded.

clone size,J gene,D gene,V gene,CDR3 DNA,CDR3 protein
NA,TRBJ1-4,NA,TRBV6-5,TGTGCCAGCAGCCCACAGGGAGTACCAAGGGAAAAACTGTTTTTT,CASSPQGVPREKLFF
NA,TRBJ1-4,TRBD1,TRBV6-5,TGTGCCAGCAGTTGGACAGGGATGGGGTCTAATGAAAAACTGTTTTTT,CASSWTGMGSNEKLFF
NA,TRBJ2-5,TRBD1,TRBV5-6,TGTGCCAGCAGCTCGGAGGGGACAGGGGGCCAGGAGACCCAGTACTTC,CASSSEGTGGQETQYF
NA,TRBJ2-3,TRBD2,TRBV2,TGTGCCAGGGAAGGACTAGCGGCTAGCACAGATACGCAGTATTTT,CAREGLAASTDTQYF
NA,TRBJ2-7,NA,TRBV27,TGTGCCAGCAGTTTAAGGGCGGGGAGCTCCTACGAGCAGTACTTC,CASSLRAGSSYEQYF
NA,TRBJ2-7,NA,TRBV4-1,TGCGCCAGCAGCCAAGGCGTCGGCTCCTACGAGCAGTACTTC,CASSQGVGSYEQYF
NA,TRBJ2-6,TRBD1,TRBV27,TGTGCCAGCAGTTGGGACAGTTACTCTGGGGCCAACGTCCTGACTTTC,CASSWDSYSGANVLTF
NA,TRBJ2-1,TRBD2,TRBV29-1,TGCAGCGTCGCCCCCGGGGGGGCGGGTAATGAGCAGTTCTTC,CSVAPGGAGNEQFF
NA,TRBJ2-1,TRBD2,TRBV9,TGTGCCAGCAGCGCGGGACTAGCGGGAGTTGAGCAGTTCTTC,CASSAGLAGVEQFF
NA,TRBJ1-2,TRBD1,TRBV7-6,TGTGCCAGCAGCGAAACCGCCGGGACAGGGGGAAGTGGCTACACCTTC,CASSETAGTGGSGYTF
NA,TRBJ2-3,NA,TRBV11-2,TGTGCCAGCAGCTTAGATGGGGCGGCTGGGGATACGCAGTATTTT,CASSLDGAAGDTQYF
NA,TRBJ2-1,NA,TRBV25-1,TGTGCCAGCAGCTCCGGGACTTACTCCTACAATGAGCAGTTCTTC,CASSSGTYSYNEQFF
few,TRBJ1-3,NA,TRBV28,TGTGCCAGCAGTTTTACAGGGAATGGAAACACCATATATTTT,CASSFTGNGNTIYF
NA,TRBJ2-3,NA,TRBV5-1,TGCGCCAGCAGCTCGGGAGTTAACACAGATACGCAGTATTTT,CASSSGVNTDTQYF
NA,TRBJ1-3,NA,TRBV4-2,TGTGCCAGCAGTCTCCTCCAGGGAAACACCATATATTTT,CASSLLQGNTIYF
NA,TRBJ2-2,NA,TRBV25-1,TGTGCCAGCAGTTCACAGTGGGTGGGGGAGCTGTTTTTT,CASSSQWVGELFF
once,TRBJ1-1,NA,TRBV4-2,TGTGCCAGCAGCCAAGAAAGTAACTGGGGGGAACCTGAAGCTTTCTTT,CASSQESNWGEPEAFF
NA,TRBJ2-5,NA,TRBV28,TGTGCCAGCAGGAGGCCGTCCTTAGAGACCCAGTACTTC,CASRRPSLETQYF
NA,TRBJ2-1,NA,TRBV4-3,TGCGCCAGCAGCCAAGACACTAACTACAATGAGCAGTTCTTC,CASSQDTNYNEQFF
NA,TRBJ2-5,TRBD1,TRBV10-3,TGTGCCACCGCCGACAGGGGACAAGAGACCCAGTACTTC,CATADRGQETQYF
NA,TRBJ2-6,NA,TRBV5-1,TGCGCCAGCAGCCTGCGACAGGACGTGAACGTCCTGACTTTC,CASSLRQDVNVLTF
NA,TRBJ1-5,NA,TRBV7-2,TGTGCCAGCAGCTTAGGAGCCAATAGCAATCAGCCCCAGCATTTT,CASSLGANSNQPQHF
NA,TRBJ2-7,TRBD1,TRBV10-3,TGTGCCAGCTCGGGACAGGTCTACGAGCAGTACTTC,CASSGQVYEQYF
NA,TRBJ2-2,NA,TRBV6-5,TGTGCCAGCAGTTACACCAGCGGGGAGCTGTTTTTT,CASSYTSGELFF
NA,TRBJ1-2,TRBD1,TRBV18,TGTGCCAGCTCACCAAAGGGGGCGAACTGGGATGGCTACACCTTC,CASSPKGANWDGYTF
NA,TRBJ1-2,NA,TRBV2,TGTGCCAGCAGTGGGGGGGCTAACTATGGCTACACCTTC,CASSGGANYGYTF
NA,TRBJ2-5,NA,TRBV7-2,TGTGCCAGCAGCAGCTATCTCCAAGAGACCCAGTACTTC,CASSSYLQETQYF
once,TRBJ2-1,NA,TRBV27,TGTGCCAGCAGTTTATTTGGGAGCTCCTACAATGAGCAGTTCTTC,CASSLFGSSYNEQFF
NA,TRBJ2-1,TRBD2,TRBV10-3,TGTGCCATCAGTGTAGCGGGAGTAACCTCAGGTAAAGAGCAGTTCTTC,CAISVAGVTSGKEQFF
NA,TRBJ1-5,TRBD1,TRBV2,TGTGCCAGCAGTGGTCGGACAGGCGCACAGCATTTT,CASSGRTGAQHF
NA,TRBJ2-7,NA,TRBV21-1,TGTGCCAGCAGCAAAGCGCTCCGACAGGGGGCGCCGACTAGCTCCTACGAGCAGTACTTC,CASSKALRQGAPTSSYEQYF
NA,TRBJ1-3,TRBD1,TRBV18,TGTGCCAGCTCACCAGTGACCGGACAGGGGTTGTTTGGAAACACCATATATTTT,CASSPVTGQGLFGNTIYF
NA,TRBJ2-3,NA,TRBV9,TGTGCCAGCAGCGTAGATTGGCTGAACACAGATACGCAGTATTTT,CASSVDWLNTDTQYF
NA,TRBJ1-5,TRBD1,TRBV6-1,TGTGCCAGCAGTGCGATTGGGACAGGGGCGACTCAGCCCCAGCATTTT,CASSAIGTGATQPQHF
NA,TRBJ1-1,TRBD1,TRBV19,TGTGCCAGTAGTAGGGGGACAGTGCGGAACACTGAAGCTTTCTTT,CASSRGTVRNTEAFF
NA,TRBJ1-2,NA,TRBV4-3,TGCGCCAGCAGCCAAGGAGTAACAGGGTACTATGGCTACACCTTC,CASSQGVTGYYGYTF
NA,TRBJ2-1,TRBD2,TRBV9,TGTGCCAGCAGCACAACCCCGACTAGCGGGATGGTGTCCTACAATGAGCAGTTCTTC,CASSTTPTSGMVSYNEQFF
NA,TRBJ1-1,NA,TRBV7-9,TGTGCCAGCAGCTTCGCGGGAGAAGCTTTCTTT,CASSFAGEAFF
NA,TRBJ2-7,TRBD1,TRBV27,TGTGCCAGCAGCCGGACAGGGGCGCACGAGCAGTACTTC,CASSRTGAHEQYF
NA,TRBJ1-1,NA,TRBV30,TGTGCCTGGAGTGTTTGGCAGAACACTGAAGCTTTCTTT,CAWSVWQNTEAFF
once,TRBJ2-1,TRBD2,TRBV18,TGTGCCAGCTCACCACCCCTAGCGGGATCCTACAATGAGCAGTTCTTC,CASSPPLAGSYNEQFF
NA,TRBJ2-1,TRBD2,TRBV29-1,TGCAGCTCTAGCCGGGACAGCGGGGGGAATGAGCAGTTCTTC,CSSSRDSGGNEQFF
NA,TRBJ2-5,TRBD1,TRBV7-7,TGTGCCAGCAGCTCGGACAGGCAAGAGACCCAGTACTTC,CASSSDRQETQYF
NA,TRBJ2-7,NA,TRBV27,TGTGCCAGTCACAGGGCGGGGGTCTACGAGCAGTACTTC,CASHRAGVYEQYF
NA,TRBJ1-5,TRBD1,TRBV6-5,TGTGCCAGCAGTTCAGGGGGCTTTAATCAGCCCCAGCATTTT,CASSSGGFNQPQHF
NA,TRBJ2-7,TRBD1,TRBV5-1,TGCGCCAGCAGCTTGGGAGGACAGGGGTGGCCCTACGAGCAGTACTTC,CASSLGGQGWPYEQYF